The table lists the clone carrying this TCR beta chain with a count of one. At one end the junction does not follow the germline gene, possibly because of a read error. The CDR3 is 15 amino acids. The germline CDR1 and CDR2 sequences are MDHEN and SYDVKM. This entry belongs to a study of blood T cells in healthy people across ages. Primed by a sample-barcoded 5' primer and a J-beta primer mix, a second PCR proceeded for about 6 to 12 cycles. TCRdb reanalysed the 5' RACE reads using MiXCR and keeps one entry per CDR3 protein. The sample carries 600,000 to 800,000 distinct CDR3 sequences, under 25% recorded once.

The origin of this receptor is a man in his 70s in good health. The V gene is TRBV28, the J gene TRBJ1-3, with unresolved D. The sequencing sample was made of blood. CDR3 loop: CASSPPLRSGNAIYF. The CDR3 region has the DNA TGTGCCAGCAGCCCCCCACTCCGCTCTGGAAACGCCATATATTTT. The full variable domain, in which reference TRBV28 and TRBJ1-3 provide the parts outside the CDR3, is DVKVTQSSRYLVKRTGEKVFLECVQDMDHENMFWYRQDPGLGLRLIYFSYDVKMKEKGDIPEGYSVSREKKERFSLILESASTNQTSMYLCASSPPLRSGNAIYFGEGSWLTVV.